One sample yielded the 26 T cell receptor beta chains listed below, sequenced in a study of shared clonotypes between healthy human individuals. The protocol was immunoSEQ multiplex PCR, while the TCRdb copy is restricted to in-frame clones and leaves out a portion. The profile shows under 2,000,000 clones, about 95% of them singletons. Only CD45RO-negative cells positively selected for CCR7 counted as naive CD8 cells, so terminally differentiated effector memory CD45RA+ cells were excluded. Sequences were obtained from naive CD8+ T cells sorted from blood. The receptors were gathered from a man aged 18 to 30 in good health.

The CDR3 here is CASSLSPDTIYNEQFF. The CDR3 nucleotides read TGTGCCAGCAGCTTATCGCCGGACACAATCTACAATGAGCAGTTCTTC. V gene TRBV13 combines with J gene TRBJ2-1, with TRBD1 as a possible D gene (5 bases). Trimming removed 2 bases at V and 3 bases at J, with 14 bases between. This CDR3 has 16 residues. CDR1 is PRHDT and CDR2 is FYEKMQ in the germline V gene (reference sequence). The whole variable domain, filled in from reference TRBV13 and TRBJ2-1, reads AAGVIQSPRHLIKEKRETATLKCYPIPRHDTVYWYQQGPGQDPQFLISFYEKMQSDKGSIPDRFSAQQFSDYHSELNMSSLELGDSALYFCASSLSPDTIYNEQFFGPGTRLTVL.

This chain joins TRBV4-1 and TRBJ2-3; D not resolved. CDR1 is MGHRA and CDR2 is YSYEKL in the germline V gene. Trimming took 1 base from V and 1 from J, leaving 6 bases between them. The CDR3 loop spans 14 amino acids. Here the CDR3 reads CASSQGMGTDTQYF. DNA for the CDR3: TGCGCCAGCAGCCAAGGCATGGGCACAGATACGCAGTATTTT.

This chain joins TRBV10-1 and TRBJ2-3, with 7 bases that match TRBD2. The junction had 8 bases not matched to a gene; V was cut back by 2 bases and J by 6 bases. This CDR3 is 15 amino acids long. CDR1 WNHNN and CDR2 SYGVQD come from the germline V gene (reference sequence). CDR3 bases: TGCGCCAGCAGTGAGGGGGGACTAACTCCTGATACGCAGTATTTT. Its translation: CASSEGGLTPDTQYF.

The chain uses TRBV5-1 and TRBJ2-1, with D unresolved. CDR3 length: 12 residues. The V end was cut by 3 bases, the J end by 7 bases, with 8 bases between. Germline V gene data show CDR1 as SGHRS and CDR2 as YFSETQ. The CDR3 DNA reads TGCGCCAGCAGCTCCAACTTGAATGAGCAGTTCTTC. Its protein product is CASSSNLNEQFF.

To note about this clone: Other nucleotide sequences in the sample specify the same CDR3. The chain is built from TRBV2 and TRBJ2-7, with TRBD2 matching 8 bases. The CDR3 is 14 amino acids. V dropped 4 bases and J dropped 0; count of bases not matched to a gene: 2. CDR1 SNHLY and CDR2 FYNNEI come from the germline V gene. The CDR3 nucleotides are TGTGCCAGCAGTGTAAGCGGGAGCTCCTACGAGCAGTACTTC. It is translated as CASSVSGSSYEQYF.

Note on this clone: This sample includes further DNA sequences coding for the same CDR3. The chain joins TRBV7-6 to TRBJ2-2; 8 nucleotides align to TRBD2. Germline V lookup: CDR1 SGHVS, CDR2 FNYEAQ. This CDR3 is 15 amino acids long. V shed 3 bases, J shed 2 bases, and the junction held 2 bases outside the gene matches. CDR3 in amino acids: CASSFSGANTGELFF. As DNA, the CDR3 is TGTGCCAGCAGCTTTAGCGGGGCTAACACCGGGGAGCTGTTTTTT.

This chain joins TRBV7-2 and TRBJ2-7, with 10 bases fitting TRBD1. V gave up 4 bases and J gave up 0 bases; unmatched junction bases: 15. The CDR3 runs 19 residues. The germline gives CDR1 SGHTA, CDR2 FQGNSA. Here the CDR3 reads CASSSSPGQGSEGSYEQYF. In DNA, the CDR3 is TGTGCCAGCAGCTCGTCCCCGGGACAGGGGAGTGAAGGCTCCTACGAGCAGTACTTC.

The chain carries TRBV13 and TRBJ2-7, with D unclear. Germline V gene lookup returns CDR1 PRHDT and CDR2 FYEKMQ (reference sequence). With 0 bases removed from V and 2 bases from J, the gap between germline ends came to 11 bases. The CDR3 is made up of 15 amino acids. The CDR3 sequence is CASSLGYGSTYEQYF. The CDR3 DNA follows: TGTGCCAGCAGCTTAGGCTACGGCTCTACCTACGAGCAGTACTTC.

V is TRBV4-1 and J is TRBJ2-3; TRBD2 agrees at 7 bases. V lost 1 base, J lost 6 bases, and 7 bases stayed unmatched. CDR1 MGHRA and CDR2 YSYEKL come from the germline V gene. CDR3 size: 15 residues. In DNA, the CDR3 is TGCGCCAGCAGCCAAGTTCCCGACGGGAGGGATACGCAGTATTTT. Protein sequence: CASSQVPDGRDTQYF.

As for this clone: At one boundary the junction diverges from the germline segment, which might be a read error. This sample also contains other DNA sequences that code for the same CDR3. The J gene is TRBJ2-2, the V gene TRBV6-5; possible D gene TRBD2, 7 bases. Germline V gene data show CDR1 as MNHEY and CDR2 as SVGAGI. This CDR3 is 14 amino acids long. This CDR3 is CASSYSRGAGELFF. In DNA, the CDR3 is TGTGCCAGCAGTTACTCACGGGGGGCCGGGGAGCTGTTCTTT.

This CDR3 is CASSYSLGARDEQYF. DNA of the CDR3: TGTGCCAGCAGTTACTCTCTCGGGGCCAGGGACGAGCAGTACTTC. This rearrangement joins TRBV6-5 to TRBJ2-7; D is tentatively TRBD1 or TRBD2 (5 bases each). V dropped 0 bases and J dropped 5 bases, with 14 bases sitting between them. This CDR3 contains 15 residues. The germline gives CDR1 MNHEY, CDR2 SVGAGI.

CDR3: CSVVFFRAKNTGELFF. The CDR3 DNA sequence: TGCAGCGTTGTCTTTTTTCGTGCGAAGAACACCGGGGAGCTGTTTTTT. V usage is TRBV29-1 and J usage is TRBJ2-2; no definite D call. Germline assignment: CDR1 SQVTM and CDR2 ANQGSEA. The CDR3 extends over 16 amino acids. Trimming cost V 4 bases and J 1 base, with 16 bases left between them.

This clone was observed a single time. The chain recombines TRBV4-1 with TRBJ1-2; weak D call: TRBD1 (5 bases). Germline V lookup: CDR1 MGHRA, CDR2 YSYEKL. This CDR3 has 16 amino acids. Trimming cost V 0 bases and J 4 bases, with 15 bases left between them. CDR3 amino acids: CASSQDSEGPLYGYTF. As DNA, the CDR3 is TGCGCCAGCAGCCAAGACAGTGAGGGACCCCTCTATGGCTACACCTTC.

V gene TRBV5-1 combines with J gene TRBJ2-2; maybe TRBD2 (5 bases). Germline values: CDR1 SGHRS, CDR2 YFSETQ. Trimming shortened V by 1 base and J by 4 bases, and 14 bases separated the two germline ends. This CDR3 has 16 residues. The chain's CDR3 is CASSLSERGSTGELFF. The CDR3 DNA follows: TGCGCCAGCAGCTTGTCTGAGAGAGGGAGCACCGGGGAGCTGTTTTTT.

J is TRBJ1-3 and V is TRBV29-1; D not resolved. The CDR3 consists of 13 residues. Germline CDR1 SQVTM, CDR2 ANQGSEA. V shed 0 bases and J shed 4 bases, with 7 bases lying between them. CDR3 coding DNA: TGCAGCGTTGAAGATGTCAGGGGAAACACCATATATTTT. Translated: CSVEDVRGNTIYF. The whole variable domain, filled in from reference TRBV29-1 and TRBJ1-3, reads SAVISQKPSRDICQRGTSLTIQCQVDSQVTMMFWYRQQPGQSLTLIATANQGSEATYESGFVIDKFPISRPNLTFSTLTVSNMSPEDSSIYLCSVEDVRGNTIYFGEGSWLTVV.

CDR3 nucleotide sequence: TGTGCCAGCAGTACGTCCGGAGTCGCAATTTATGGCTACACCTTC. Protein sequence: CASSTSGVAIYGYTF. The V and J genes are TRBV6-5 and TRBJ1-2; no firm D call. The CDR3 contains 15 residues. The germline V and J ends were trimmed by 5 bases and 5 bases, with 18 bases remaining between them. Germline V gene data show CDR1 as MNHEY and CDR2 as SVGAGI.

The chain employs TRBV11-2 and TRBJ2-3, with 14 bases fitting TRBD2. CDR3 length: 17 residues. Germline assignment: CDR1 SGHAT and CDR2 FQNNGV. Germline trimming cut 1 base from V and 5 bases from J; bases unmatched to any gene: 5. DNA of the CDR3: TGTGCCAGCAGCTTAGGACCGGGACTAGCGGGAGTAGATACGCAGTATTTT. Amino acid sequence: CASSLGPGLAGVDTQYF.

The gene calls are TRBV11-2 and TRBJ1-6; tentative D call: TRBD1 (5 bases). CDR1 SGHAT and CDR2 FQNNGV come from the germline V gene. Trimming stripped 3 bases from V and 14 bases from J, with 14 bases between. The CDR3 consists of 13 residues. CDR3 residues: CASSFGGEVTLHF. As DNA, the CDR3 is TGTGCCAGCAGCTTTGGGGGGGAGGTGACCCTCCACTTT.

This chain joins TRBV4-1 and TRBJ1-6; D remains ambiguous. V shed 0 bases and J shed 0 bases, with 6 bases lying between them. This CDR3 region has 16 residues. Per the germline V gene, CDR1 is MGHRA and CDR2 is YSYEKL. CDR3 amino acids: CASSQESDSYNSPLHF. The CDR3 DNA is TGCGCCAGCAGCCAAGAATCTGACTCCTATAATTCACCCCTCCACTTT.

This clone was counted between two and nine times. An end of the junction does not agree with germline; a read error may underlie this. The CDR3 region is CATSPASSPLHF. In nucleotides, the CDR3 is TGTGCCACCAGCCCCGCCAGTTCACCCCTCCACTTT. The chain couples TRBV5-6 to TRBJ1-6; unclear D gene. Germline CDR1 and CDR2: SGHDT and YYEEEE. The CDR3 length is 12 residues.

This clone was counted a few times. J is TRBJ1-6 and V is TRBV2, with 7 bases lining up with TRBD1. The CDR3 runs 15 residues. The V gene end was trimmed by 7 bases and the J gene end by 0 bases; junction bases not matched to a gene: 3. Germline values: CDR1 SNHLY, CDR2 FYNNEI. The CDR3 loop reads CASMGDSSYNSPLHF. Written as DNA, the CDR3 is TGTGCCAGCATGGGGGACAGCTCCTATAATTCACCCCTCCACTTT.

The chain couples TRBV19 to TRBJ2-7; the match to TRBD1 covers 7 bases. J lost 0 bases, V lost 4 bases, and 3 bases had no gene match. CDR3 length equals 14 residues. The germline CDR1 and CDR2 sequences are LNHDA and SQIVND (reference sequence). CDR3 sequence: CASSTGQDSYEQYF. CDR3 coding DNA: TGTGCCAGTAGTACCGGACAGGACTCCTACGAGCAGTACTTC.

The V gene is TRBV5-4, the J gene TRBJ2-7; D is possibly TRBD1 or TRBD2 (5 bases each). Germline CDR1 is SGHNT and CDR2 is YYREEE (reference sequence). The V gene lost 4 bases and the J gene lost 2 bases, with 13 bases spanning the gap. The CDR3 is made up of 14 amino acids. CDR3 protein: CASSPRGGTYEQYF. In DNA form, the CDR3 reads TGTGCCAGCAGCCCTCGGGGCGGAACCTACGAGCAGTACTTC.

V is TRBV7-6 and J is TRBJ2-2; D is perhaps TRBD1 (6 bases). This CDR3 spans 15 amino acids. Germline CDR1 is SGHVS and CDR2 is FNYEAQ. Between the trimmed V and J ends, which lost 1 base and 7 bases, there was a span of 13 bases. CDR3: CASSLEGGLDGELFF. CDR3 coding DNA: TGTGCCAGCAGCTTAGAAGGGGGTTTGGACGGGGAGCTGTTTTTT.

The chain uses TRBV7-9 and TRBJ1-1; a weak D match, TRBD1 (5 bases). V lost 5 bases, J lost 4 bases, and 17 bases lay in between. The germline CDR1 and CDR2 sequences are SEHNR and FQNEAQ (reference sequence). The CDR3 runs 15 residues. CDR3 sequence: CASSPYNGGSTEAFF. CDR3 DNA sequence: TGTGCCAGCAGCCCATACAACGGGGGGTCCACTGAAGCTTTCTTT.

The chain couples TRBV15 to TRBJ2-1; possible D gene TRBD2, 5 bases. The CDR3 totals 13 residues. The V and J ends lost 7 bases and 4 bases respectively, with 11 bases between them. Germline V CDR1 and CDR2: LNHNV, YYDKDF (reference sequence). CDR3 nucleotide sequence: TGTGCCACCATGCTCGGACTGTACAATGAGCAGTTCTTC. It yields the protein CATMLGLYNEQFF.